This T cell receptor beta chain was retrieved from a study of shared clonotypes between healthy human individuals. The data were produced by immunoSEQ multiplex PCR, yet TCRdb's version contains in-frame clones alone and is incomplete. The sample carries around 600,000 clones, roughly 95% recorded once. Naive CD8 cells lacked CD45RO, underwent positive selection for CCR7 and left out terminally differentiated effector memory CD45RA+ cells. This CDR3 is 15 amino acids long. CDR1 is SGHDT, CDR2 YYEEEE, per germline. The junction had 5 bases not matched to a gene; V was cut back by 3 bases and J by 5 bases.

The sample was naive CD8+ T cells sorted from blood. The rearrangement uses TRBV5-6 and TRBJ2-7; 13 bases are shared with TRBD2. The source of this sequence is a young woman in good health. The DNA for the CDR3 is TGTGCCAGCAGCTCCTGGACTAGCGGGAGTGACGAGCAGTACTTC. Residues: CASSSWTSGSDEQYF.